This is a list of T cell receptor beta chains from one sample in a study of blood T cell repertoires in COVID-19. Clones were sequenced by immunoSEQ multiplex PCR, and TCRdb holds only the in-frame ones, with some missing. Here the sample spans about 50,000 clones, roughly 91% being singletons. Sequenced material: peripheral blood. These receptors all come from a man over 45 with active COVID-19. Each CDR3 is given with its conserved first and last residue. The D gene is left open where the match is weak. Rows give clone size only sometimes, using once, few, many, or a class for an expanded clone.

>TRBJ1-4|-|TRBV11-3|-
TGTGCCAGCAGCTTACCTTACAGGGCCCCAACTAATGAAAAACTGTTTTTT
CASSLPYRAPTNEKLFF
>TRBJ1-6|TRBD1|TRBV19|-
TGTGCCACCACCCCGACAGGGTTAGGCTCCTATAATTCACCCCTCCACTTT
CATTPTGLGSYNSPLHF
>TRBJ1-4|TRBD1|TRBV19|once
TGTGCCAGTAGTATAGATCGGGACAGGAATGAAAAACTGTTTTTT
CASSIDRDRNEKLFF
>TRBJ1-1|-|TRBV28|-
TGTGCCAGCAGTTTATCCAGGGGCACTGAAGCTTTCTTT
CASSLSRGTEAFF
>TRBJ2-3|-|TRBV7-9|-
TGTGCCAGCAGCATGACAGGGAGGCGCACAGATACGCAGTATTTT
CASSMTGRRTDTQYF
>TRBJ2-2|TRBD1|TRBV3-1/TRBV3-2|-
TGTGCCACCTCGGGGACAGGGGGCTTAGGGGAGCTGTTTTTT
CATSGTGGLGELFF
>TRBJ1-4|TRBD1|TRBV7-6|once
TGTGCCAGCAGCTTAGGAACAGGGGGGTACGGTGAAAAACTGTTTTTT
CASSLGTGGYGEKLFF
>TRBJ1-5|TRBD1|TRBV30|-
TGTGCCTGGAGCCCTCGGGACAGGGCGTCGAATCAGCCCCAGCATTTT
CAWSPRDRASNQPQHF
>TRBJ2-7|-|TRBV28|-
TGTGCCAGCAGCCCGACTCTGTCACAGGACGAGCAGTACTTC
CASSPTLSQDEQYF
>TRBJ1-5|-|TRBV5-6|once
TGTGCCAGCAGCTTGGCCCTCGGGATTTTAGGGGGAAATCAGCCCCAGCATTTT
CASSLALGILGGNQPQHF
>TRBJ1-4|-|TRBV24-1|-
TGTGCCACCAGTGGCAAAACCGGGACAACTAATGAAAAACTGTTTTTT
CATSGKTGTTNEKLFF
>TRBJ2-3|-|TRBV27|-
TGTGCCAGCAGTTTCAGGGGTTACAGCACAGATACGCAGTATTTT
CASSFRGYSTDTQYF
>TRBJ1-2|-|TRBV19|-
TGTGCCAGTAGGGACAAAGGAGCTAACTATGGCTACACCTTC
CASRDKGANYGYTF
>TRBJ2-1|TRBD2|TRBV13|-
TGTGCCAGCAGCTTAGAACGAGGTAGCGGGGGCGAGCAGTTCTTC
CASSLERGSGGEQFF
>TRBJ2-7|TRBD2|TRBV5-1|-
TGCGCCAGCAGCTTGGGGACTAGCGGGAGAGTCTACGAGCAGTACTTC
CASSLGTSGRVYEQYF
>TRBJ2-2|-|TRBV7-9|-
TGTGCCAGCAGCTTAGTAAAAACAGGGCAGAAGAAATATTTT
CASSLVKTGQKKYF
>TRBJ2-1|TRBD2|TRBV7-6|once
TGTGCCAGCAGCCGACGGACCCTTCTAGCGGGAGGGGGTAATGAGCAGTTCTTC
CASSRRTLLAGGGNEQFF
>TRBJ1-1|TRBD1|TRBV25-1|-
TGTGCCAGCAGTGCGGGGGACAGCCTGAACACTGAAGCTTTCTTT
CASSAGDSLNTEAFF
>TRBJ1-5|-|TRBV6-6|few
TGTGCCAGCAGTTACCTCCGCACCGGGGGTCACGAGTATTTT
CASSYLRTGGHEYF
>TRBJ2-7|-|TRBV4-2|once
TGTGCCAGCAGCCAGATTAGCGGCAACTACGAGCAGTACTTC
CASSQISGNYEQYF
>TRBJ2-7|-|TRBV7-6|-
TGTGCCAGCAGCTTAGAGGAGGCGGGGGAGCAGTACTTC
CASSLEEAGEQYF
>TRBJ2-7|-|TRBV5-1|-
TGCGCCAGCAGCACCGGGGGATCCTACGAGCAGTACTTC
CASSTGGSYEQYF
>TRBJ2-7|-|TRBV7-3|-
TGTGCCAGCAGCTCTTCCGGGAACCCCGAGCAGTACTTC
CASSSSGNPEQYF
>TRBJ2-7|TRBD1|TRBV13|-
TGTGCCAGCAGCCTGGACAGGGGGCAGGGTGAGCAGTACTTC
CASSLDRGQGEQYF
>TRBJ2-2|TRBD1|TRBV5-1|-
TGCGCCAGCAGACCCACAGGGGGCAGGGACACCGGGGAGCTGTTTTTT
CASRPTGGRDTGELFF
>TRBJ1-2|-|TRBV6-6|-
TGTGCCAGCTCTGCTCAACGGGACTATGGCTACACCTTC
CASSAQRDYGYTF
>TRBJ2-5|-|TRBV2|-
TGTGCCAGCAGTGAAGCGGTACTAATGACCCCAGAGACCCAGTACTTC
CASSEAVLMTPETQYF
>TRBJ1-5|TRBD1|TRBV28|-
TGTGCCAGCAGCCTACTAAGACAGGGGCGGGGGCAGCCCCAGCATTTT
CASSLLRQGRGQPQHF
>TRBJ1-6|TRBD1|TRBV10-2|-
TGCGCCAGCAGTGCGAGCAGGGGGGTGTATTCACCCCTCCACTTT
CASSASRGVYSPLHF
>TRBJ2-1|TRBD2|TRBV7-3|-
TGTGCCAGCAGCTCCCCGGGACTAGCGTTTTCAAATGAGCAGTTCTTC
CASSSPGLAFSNEQFF
>TRBJ1-1|TRBD1|TRBV4-1|-
TGCGCCAGCAGCCATCGACCCGGGACAGAGAACACTGAAGCTTTCTTT
CASSHRPGTENTEAFF
>TRBJ2-2|TRBD2|TRBV7-8|-
TGTGCCAGCAGCTTAGGATATGGGAGGGGCGGGGAGCTGTTTTTT
CASSLGYGRGGELFF
>TRBJ2-1|TRBD2|TRBV13|-
TGTGCCAGCAGCACCGCCGGGACTAGCGGGCCGTACAATGAGCAGTTCTTC
CASSTAGTSGPYNEQFF
>TRBJ2-1|-|TRBV11-2|-
TGTGCCAGCAGCTTAGATTCGGTCGGCGGATCCTACAATGAGCAGTTCTTC
CASSLDSVGGSYNEQFF
>TRBJ2-2|TRBD1|TRBV29-1|-
TGCAGCGTTGACCTCTCCGGGACAGGGTTCGGGGAGCTGTTTTTT
CSVDLSGTGFGELFF
>TRBJ1-2|-|TRBV7-8|-
TGTGCCAGCAGCCTAGCGGGCACTGATAACTATGGCTACACCTTC
CASSLAGTDNYGYTF
>TRBJ2-1|-|TRBV19|-
TGTGCCAGTAGTCTCAGGACGGGAAATGAGCAGTTCTTC
CASSLRTGNEQFF
>TRBJ1-5|-|TRBV6-5|-
TGTGCCAGCAGTTACTCGAAAGGGGACTTCCAGCATTTT
CASSYSKGDFQHF
>TRBJ1-2|-|TRBV6-5|-
TGTGCCAGCAAAAGACAGGAGGCGACGTATGGCTACACCTTC
CASKRQEATYGYTF
>TRBJ2-1|TRBD1|TRBV18|-
TGTGCCAGCTCACAACGACAGGGGGGGATGGACAATGAGCAGTTCTTC
CASSQRQGGMDNEQFF
>TRBJ1-4|TRBD1|TRBV3-1/TRBV3-2|-
TGTGCCAGCAGCTCCGACAGGGCTGCTAATGAAAAACTGTTTTTT
CASSSDRAANEKLFF
>TRBJ2-7|TRBD1|TRBV6-5|few
TGTGCCAGCAGTTACTCGTATACAGGGGTAACCTACGAGCAGTACTTC
CASSYSYTGVTYEQYF
>TRBJ2-1|-|TRBV5-1|-
TGCGCCAGCAGCTTGGTCAAGACTGCCGGGAATGAGCAGTTCTTC
CASSLVKTAGNEQFF
>TRBJ2-3|-|TRBV9|few
TGTGCCAGCAGCGTAAGAGGGCTTGGAGGCACAGATACGCAGTATTTT
CASSVRGLGGTDTQYF
>TRBJ2-1|TRBD2|TRBV11-1|-
TGTGCCAGCAGTTTCCTAGCGGGAGGGCCCAGTAATGAGCAGTTCTTC
CASSFLAGGPSNEQFF
>TRBJ2-1|-|TRBV19|-
TGTGCCAGTAAGGTCAGGGGCTCCTACAATGAGCAGTTCTTC
CASKVRGSYNEQFF